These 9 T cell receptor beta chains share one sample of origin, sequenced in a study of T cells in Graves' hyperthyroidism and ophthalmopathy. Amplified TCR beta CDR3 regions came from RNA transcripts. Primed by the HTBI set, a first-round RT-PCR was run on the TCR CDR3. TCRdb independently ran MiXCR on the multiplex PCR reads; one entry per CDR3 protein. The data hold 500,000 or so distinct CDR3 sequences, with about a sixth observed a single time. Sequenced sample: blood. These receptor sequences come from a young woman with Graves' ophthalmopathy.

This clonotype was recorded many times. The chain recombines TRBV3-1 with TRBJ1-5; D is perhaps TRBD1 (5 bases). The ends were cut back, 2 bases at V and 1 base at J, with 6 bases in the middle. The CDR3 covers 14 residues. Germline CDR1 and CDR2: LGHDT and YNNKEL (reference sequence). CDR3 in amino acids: CASSQRQSNQPQHF. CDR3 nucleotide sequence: TGTGCCAGCAGCCAACGACAGAGCAATCAGCCCCAGCATTTT. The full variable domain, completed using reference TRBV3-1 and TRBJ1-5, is DTAVSQTPKYLVTQMGNDKSIKCEQNLGHDTMYWYKQDSKKFLKIMFSYNNKELIINETVPNRFSPKSPDKAHLNLHINSLELGDSAVYFCASSQRQSNQPQHFGDGTRLSIL.

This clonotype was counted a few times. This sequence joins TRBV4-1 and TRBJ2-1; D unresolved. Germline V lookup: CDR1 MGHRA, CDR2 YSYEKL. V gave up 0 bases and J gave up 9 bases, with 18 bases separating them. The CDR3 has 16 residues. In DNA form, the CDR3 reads TGCGCCAGCAGCCAAGATCTGACTGGCAGGAAATTTGAGCAGTTCTTC. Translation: CASSQDLTGRKFEQFF.

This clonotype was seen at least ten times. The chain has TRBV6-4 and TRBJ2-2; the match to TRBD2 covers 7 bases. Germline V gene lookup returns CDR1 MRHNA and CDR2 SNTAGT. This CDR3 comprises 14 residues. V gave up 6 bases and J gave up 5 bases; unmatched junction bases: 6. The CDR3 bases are TGTGCCAGCAGAAGTCTAGCGGAAACCGGGGAGCTGTTTTTT. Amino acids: CASRSLAETGELFF.

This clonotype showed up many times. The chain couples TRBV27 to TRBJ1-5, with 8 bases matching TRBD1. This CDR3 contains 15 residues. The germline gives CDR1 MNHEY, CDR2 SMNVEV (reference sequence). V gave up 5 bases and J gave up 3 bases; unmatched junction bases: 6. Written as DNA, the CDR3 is TGTGCCAGCAGTCTACAGGGGGATCTCAATCAGCCCCAGCATTTT. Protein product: CASSLQGDLNQPQHF.

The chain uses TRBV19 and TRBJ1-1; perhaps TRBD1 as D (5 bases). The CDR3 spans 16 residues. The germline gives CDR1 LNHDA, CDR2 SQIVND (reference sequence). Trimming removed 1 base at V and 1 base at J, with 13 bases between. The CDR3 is CASSIGWEGPNTEAFF. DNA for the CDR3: TGTGCCAGTAGTATAGGTTGGGAGGGGCCGAACACTGAAGCTTTCTTT.

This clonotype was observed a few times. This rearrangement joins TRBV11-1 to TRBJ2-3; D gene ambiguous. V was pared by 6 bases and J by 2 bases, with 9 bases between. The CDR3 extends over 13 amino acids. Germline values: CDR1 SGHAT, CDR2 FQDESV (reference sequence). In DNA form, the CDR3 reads TGTGCCAGCAGGGTTGGGTCCACAGATACGCAGTATTTT. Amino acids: CASRVGSTDTQYF.

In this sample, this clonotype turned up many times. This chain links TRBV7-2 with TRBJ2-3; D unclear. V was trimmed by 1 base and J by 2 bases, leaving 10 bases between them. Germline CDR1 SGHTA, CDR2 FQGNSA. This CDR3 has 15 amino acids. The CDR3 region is CASSLVISNTDTQYF. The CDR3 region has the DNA TGTGCCAGCAGCTTAGTGATTAGTAACACAGATACGCAGTATTTT.

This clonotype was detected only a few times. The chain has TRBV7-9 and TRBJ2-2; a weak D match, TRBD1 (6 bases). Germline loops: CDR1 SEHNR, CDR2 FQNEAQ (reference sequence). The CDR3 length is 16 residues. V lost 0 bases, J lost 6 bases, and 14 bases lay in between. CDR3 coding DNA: TGTGCCAGCAGCTTAGCTCCTTCAACAGGGTCCGGGGAGCTGTTTTTT. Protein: CASSLAPSTGSGELFF. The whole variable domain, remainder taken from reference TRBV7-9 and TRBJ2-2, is DTGVSQNPRHKITKRGQNVTFRCDPISEHNRLYWYRQTLGQGPEFLTYFQNEAQLEKSRLLSDRFSAERPKGSFSTLEIQRTEQGDSAMYLCASSLAPSTGSGELFFGEGSRLTVL.

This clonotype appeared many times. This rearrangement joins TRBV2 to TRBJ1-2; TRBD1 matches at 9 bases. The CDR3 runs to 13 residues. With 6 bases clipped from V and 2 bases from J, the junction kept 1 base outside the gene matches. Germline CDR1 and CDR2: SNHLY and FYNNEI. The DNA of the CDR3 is TGTGCCAGCAGCGGGACAGGGAACTATGGCTACACCTTC. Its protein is CASSGTGNYGYTF.